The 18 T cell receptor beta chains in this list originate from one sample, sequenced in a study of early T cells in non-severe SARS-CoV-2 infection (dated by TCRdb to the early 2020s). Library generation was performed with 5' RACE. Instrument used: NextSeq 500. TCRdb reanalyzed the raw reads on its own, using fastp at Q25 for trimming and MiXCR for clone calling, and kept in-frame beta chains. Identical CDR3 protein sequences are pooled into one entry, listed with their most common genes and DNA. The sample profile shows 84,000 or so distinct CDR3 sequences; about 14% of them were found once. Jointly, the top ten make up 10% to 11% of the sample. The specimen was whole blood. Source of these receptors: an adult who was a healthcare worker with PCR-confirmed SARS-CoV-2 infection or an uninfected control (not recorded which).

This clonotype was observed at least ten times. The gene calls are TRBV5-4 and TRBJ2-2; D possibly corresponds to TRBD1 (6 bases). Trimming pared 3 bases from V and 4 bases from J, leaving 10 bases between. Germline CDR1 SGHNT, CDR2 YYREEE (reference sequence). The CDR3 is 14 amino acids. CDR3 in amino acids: CASSSDSRTGELFF. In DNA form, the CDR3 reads TGTGCCAGCAGCTCGGACAGTCGCACCGGGGAGCTGTTTTTT.

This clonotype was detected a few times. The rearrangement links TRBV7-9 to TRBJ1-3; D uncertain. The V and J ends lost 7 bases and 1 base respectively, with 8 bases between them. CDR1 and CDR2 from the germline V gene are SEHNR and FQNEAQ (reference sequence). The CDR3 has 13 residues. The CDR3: CASNPSSGNTIYF. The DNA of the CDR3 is TGTGCCAGCAACCCCTCATCTGGAAACACCATATATTTT.

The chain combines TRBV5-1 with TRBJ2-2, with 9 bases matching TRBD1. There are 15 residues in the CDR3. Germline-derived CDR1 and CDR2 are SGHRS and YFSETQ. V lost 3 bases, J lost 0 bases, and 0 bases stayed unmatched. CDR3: CASSWDRANTGELFF. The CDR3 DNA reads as TGCGCCAGCAGCTGGGACAGGGCGAACACCGGGGAGCTGTTTTTT.

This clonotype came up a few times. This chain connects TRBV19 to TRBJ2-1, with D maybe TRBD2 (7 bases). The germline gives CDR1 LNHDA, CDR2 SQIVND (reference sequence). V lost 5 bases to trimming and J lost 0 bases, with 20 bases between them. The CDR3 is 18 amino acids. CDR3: CASSFLRGGLFSYNEQFF. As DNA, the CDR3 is TGTGCCAGTAGTTTCCTTAGGGGGGGGCTCTTCTCCTACAATGAGCAGTTCTTC.

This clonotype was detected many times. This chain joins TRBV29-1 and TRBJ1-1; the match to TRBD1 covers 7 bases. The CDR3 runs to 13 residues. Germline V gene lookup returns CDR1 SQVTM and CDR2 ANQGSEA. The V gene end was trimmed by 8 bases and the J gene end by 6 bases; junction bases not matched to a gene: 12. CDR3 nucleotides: TGCAGCCTTTCCGCAGGGGGAAGGGCTGAAGCTTTCTTT. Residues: CSLSAGGRAEAFF.

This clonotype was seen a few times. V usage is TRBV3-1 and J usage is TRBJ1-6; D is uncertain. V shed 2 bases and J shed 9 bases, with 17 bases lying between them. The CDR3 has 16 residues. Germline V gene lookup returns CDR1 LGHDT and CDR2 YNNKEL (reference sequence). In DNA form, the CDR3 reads TGTGCCAGCAGCCAACCCGACGTGCAGGCTGGTTCACCCCTCCACTTT. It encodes CASSQPDVQAGSPLHF.

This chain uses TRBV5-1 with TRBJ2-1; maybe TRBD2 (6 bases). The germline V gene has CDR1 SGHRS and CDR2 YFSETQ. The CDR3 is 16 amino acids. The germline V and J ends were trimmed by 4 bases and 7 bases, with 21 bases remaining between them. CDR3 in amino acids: CASSQNQPDRGNEQFF. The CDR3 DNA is TGCGCCAGCAGCCAAAACCAACCGGACCGGGGGAATGAGCAGTTCTTC.

CDR3 sequence: CASSQPPGVAFF. The DNA for the CDR3 is TGTGCCAGCAGCCAACCCCCAGGGGTAGCTTTCTTT. The chain uses TRBV3-1 and TRBJ1-1, with D possibly being TRBD1 (6 bases). Between the trimmed V and J ends, which lost 2 bases and 10 bases, there was a span of 11 bases. CDR1 is LGHDT and CDR2 is YNNKEL in the germline V gene (reference sequence). This CDR3 is built from 12 residues.

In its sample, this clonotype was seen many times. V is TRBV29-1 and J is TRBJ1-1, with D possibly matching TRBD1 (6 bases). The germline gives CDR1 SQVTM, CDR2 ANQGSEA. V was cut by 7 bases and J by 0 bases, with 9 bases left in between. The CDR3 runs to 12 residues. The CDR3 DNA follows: TGCAGCGCCGGACAGATGAACACTGAAGCTTTCTTT. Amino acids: CSAGQMNTEAFF. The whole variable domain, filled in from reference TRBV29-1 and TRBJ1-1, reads SAVISQKPSRDICQRGTSLTIQCQVDSQVTMMFWYRQQPGQSLTLIATANQGSEATYESGFVIDKFPISRPNLTFSTLTVSNMSPEDSSIYLCSAGQMNTEAFFGQGTRLTVV.

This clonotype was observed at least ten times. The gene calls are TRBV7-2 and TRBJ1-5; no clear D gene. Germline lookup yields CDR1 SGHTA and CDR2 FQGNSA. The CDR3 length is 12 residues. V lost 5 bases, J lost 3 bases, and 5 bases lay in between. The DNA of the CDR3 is TGTGCCAGCAGCCGACTCAATCAGCCCCAGCATTTT. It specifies CASSRLNQPQHF.

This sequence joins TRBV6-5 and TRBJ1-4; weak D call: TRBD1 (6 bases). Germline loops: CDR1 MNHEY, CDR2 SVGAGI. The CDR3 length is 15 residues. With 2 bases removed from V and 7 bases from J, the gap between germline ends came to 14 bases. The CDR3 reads CASSYRRQAGEKLFF. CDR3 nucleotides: TGTGCCAGCAGTTACAGGAGACAGGCTGGTGAAAAACTGTTTTTT.

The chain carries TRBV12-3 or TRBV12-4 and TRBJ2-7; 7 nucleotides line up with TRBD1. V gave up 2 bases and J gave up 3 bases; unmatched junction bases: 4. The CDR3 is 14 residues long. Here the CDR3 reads CASSLQTGSYEQYF. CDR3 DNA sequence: TGTGCCAGCAGTTTACAGACAGGGAGCTACGAGCAGTACTTC.

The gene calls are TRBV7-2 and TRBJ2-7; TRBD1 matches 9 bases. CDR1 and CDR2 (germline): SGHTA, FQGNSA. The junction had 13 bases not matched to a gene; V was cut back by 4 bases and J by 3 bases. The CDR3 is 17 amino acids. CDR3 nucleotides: TGTGCCAGCAGCTCTTACAGGGGGCAAGTGTCAATCTACGAGCAGTACTTC. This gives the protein CASSSYRGQVSIYEQYF. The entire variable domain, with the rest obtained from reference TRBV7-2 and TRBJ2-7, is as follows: GAGVSQSPSNKVTEKGKDVELRCDPISGHTALYWYRQSLGQGLEFLIYFQGNSAPDKSGLPSDRFSAERTGGSVSTLTIQRTQQEDSAVYLCASSSYRGQVSIYEQYFGPGTRLTVT.

In DNA form, the CDR3 reads TGTGCCAGCACCCTCGCCCTCCAAGCGGGGGGTTACAATGAGCAGTTCTTC. It codes for CASTLALQAGGYNEQFF. The V and J genes are TRBV5-6 and TRBJ2-1; 9 bases fit TRBD2. This CDR3 has 17 amino acids. V lost 6 bases, J lost 4 bases, and 14 bases stayed unmatched. CDR1 and CDR2 from the germline V gene are SGHDT and YYEEEE.

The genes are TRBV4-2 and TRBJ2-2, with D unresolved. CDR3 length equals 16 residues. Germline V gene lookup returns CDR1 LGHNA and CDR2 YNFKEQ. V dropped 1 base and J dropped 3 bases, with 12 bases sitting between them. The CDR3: CASSQGERQDTGELFF. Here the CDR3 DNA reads TGTGCCAGCAGCCAAGGCGAGAGGCAGGACACCGGGGAGCTGTTTTTT.

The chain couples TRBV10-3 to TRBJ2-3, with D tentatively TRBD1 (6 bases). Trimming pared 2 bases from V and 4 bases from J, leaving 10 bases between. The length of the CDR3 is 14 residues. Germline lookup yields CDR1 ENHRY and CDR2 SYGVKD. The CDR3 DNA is TGTGCCATCAGTGAGAACAGGGCGTCAGATACGCAGTATTTT. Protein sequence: CAISENRASDTQYF.

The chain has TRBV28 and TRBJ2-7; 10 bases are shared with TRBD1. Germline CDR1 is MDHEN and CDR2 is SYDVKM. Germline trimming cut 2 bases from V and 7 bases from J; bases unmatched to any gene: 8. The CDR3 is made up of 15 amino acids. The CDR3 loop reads CASSLSPTGGSEQYF. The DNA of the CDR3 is TGTGCCAGCAGTTTAAGCCCGACAGGGGGCTCGGAGCAGTACTTC.

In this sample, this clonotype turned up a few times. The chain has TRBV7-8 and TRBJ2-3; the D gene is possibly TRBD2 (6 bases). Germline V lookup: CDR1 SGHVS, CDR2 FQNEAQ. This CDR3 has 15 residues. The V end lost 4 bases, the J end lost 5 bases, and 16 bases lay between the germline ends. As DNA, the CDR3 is TGTGCCAGCAGCTCCATAGCGGATTCGGGAGATACGCAGTATTTT. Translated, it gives CASSSIADSGDTQYF.